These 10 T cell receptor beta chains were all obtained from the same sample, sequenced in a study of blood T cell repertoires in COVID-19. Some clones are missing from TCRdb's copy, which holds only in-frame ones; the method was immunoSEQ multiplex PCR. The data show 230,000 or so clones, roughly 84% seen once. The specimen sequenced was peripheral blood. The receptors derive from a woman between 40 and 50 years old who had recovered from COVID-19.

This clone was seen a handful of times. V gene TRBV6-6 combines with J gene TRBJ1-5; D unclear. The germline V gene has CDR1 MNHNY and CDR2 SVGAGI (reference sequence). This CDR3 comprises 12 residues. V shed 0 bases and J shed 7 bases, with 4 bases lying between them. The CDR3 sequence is CASSYSGQPQHF. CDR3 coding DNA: TGTGCCAGCAGTTACTCCGGGCAGCCCCAGCATTTT.

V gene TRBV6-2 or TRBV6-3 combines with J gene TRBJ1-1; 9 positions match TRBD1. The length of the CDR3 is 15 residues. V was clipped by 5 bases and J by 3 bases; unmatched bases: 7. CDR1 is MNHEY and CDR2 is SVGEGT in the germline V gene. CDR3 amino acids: CASSPSGTGHTEAFF. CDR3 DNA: TGTGCCAGCAGTCCCTCCGGGACAGGGCACACTGAAGCTTTCTTT.

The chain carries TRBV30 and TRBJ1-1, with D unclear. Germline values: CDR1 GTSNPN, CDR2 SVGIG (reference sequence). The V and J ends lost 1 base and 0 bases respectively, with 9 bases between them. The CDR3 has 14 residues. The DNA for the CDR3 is TGTGCCTGGAGTGGAGTTGCGGTGAACACTGAAGCTTTCTTT. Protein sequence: CAWSGVAVNTEAFF.

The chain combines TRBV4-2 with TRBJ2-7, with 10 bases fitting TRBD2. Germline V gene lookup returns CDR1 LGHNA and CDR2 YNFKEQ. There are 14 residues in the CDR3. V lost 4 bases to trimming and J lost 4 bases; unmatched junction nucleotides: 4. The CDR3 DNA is TGTGCCAGCAGCCGGCTAGCGGGGGAATACGAGCAGTACTTC. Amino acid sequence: CASSRLAGEYEQYF.

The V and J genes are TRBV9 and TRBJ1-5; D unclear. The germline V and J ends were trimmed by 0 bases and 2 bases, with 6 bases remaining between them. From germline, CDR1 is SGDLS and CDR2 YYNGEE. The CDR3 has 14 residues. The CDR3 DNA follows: TGTGCCAGCAGCGTAGACGGGGGCAATCAGCCCCAGCATTTT. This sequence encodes CASSVDGGNQPQHF.

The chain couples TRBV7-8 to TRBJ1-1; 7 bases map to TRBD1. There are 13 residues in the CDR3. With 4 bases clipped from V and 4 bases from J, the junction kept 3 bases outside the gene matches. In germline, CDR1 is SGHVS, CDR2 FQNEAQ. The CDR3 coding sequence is TGTGCCAGCAGCTGGACAGGCGGCACTGAAGCTTTCTTT. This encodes CASSWTGGTEAFF.

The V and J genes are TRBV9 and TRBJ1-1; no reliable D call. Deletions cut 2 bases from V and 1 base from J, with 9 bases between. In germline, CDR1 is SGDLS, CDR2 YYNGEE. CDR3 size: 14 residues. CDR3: CASSVQVTNTEAFF. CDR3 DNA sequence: TGTGCCAGCAGCGTCCAGGTTACGAACACTGAAGCTTTCTTT.

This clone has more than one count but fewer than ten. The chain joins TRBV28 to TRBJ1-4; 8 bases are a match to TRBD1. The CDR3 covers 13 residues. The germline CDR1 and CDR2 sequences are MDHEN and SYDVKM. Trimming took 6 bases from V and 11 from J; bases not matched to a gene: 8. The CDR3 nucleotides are TGTGCCAGCAGCCACAGGGGGTCGGAGAAACTGTTTTTT. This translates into CASSHRGSEKLFF.

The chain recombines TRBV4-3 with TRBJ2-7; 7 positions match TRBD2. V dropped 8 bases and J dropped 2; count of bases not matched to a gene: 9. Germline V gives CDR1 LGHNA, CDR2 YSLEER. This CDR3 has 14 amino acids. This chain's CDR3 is CASAVGRGTYEQYF. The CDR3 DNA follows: TGCGCCAGCGCCGTAGGGCGGGGGACCTACGAGCAGTACTTC.

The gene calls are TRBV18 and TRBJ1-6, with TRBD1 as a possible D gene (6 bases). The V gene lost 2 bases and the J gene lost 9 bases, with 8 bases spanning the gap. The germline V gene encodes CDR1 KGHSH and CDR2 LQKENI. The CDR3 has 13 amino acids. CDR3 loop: CASSPTGISPLHF. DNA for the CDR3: TGTGCCAGCTCACCAACAGGGATTTCACCCCTCCACTTT.